This T cell receptor beta chain was identified during a study of control samples from healthy donors and cancer patients. Germline values: CDR1 SGHNT, CDR2 YYREEE (reference sequence). The ends were cut back, 4 bases at V and 2 bases at J, with 10 bases in the middle. CDR3 length equals 14 residues. The method was immunoSEQ multiplex PCR; TCRdb's version includes in-frame clones alone and lacks a portion of them. The table has 100,000 to 120,000 clones, 88% seen once. V usage is TRBV5-4 and J usage is TRBJ1-5, with D maybe TRBD1 (5 bases). The TCR originated in a woman aged 55 to 70 with lung cancer. What was sequenced was PBMCs. For the CDR3, the DNA is TGTGCCAGCAGCCGTGGGGGTGGCAATCAGCCCCAGCATTTT. Amino acids: CASSRGGGNQPQHF.